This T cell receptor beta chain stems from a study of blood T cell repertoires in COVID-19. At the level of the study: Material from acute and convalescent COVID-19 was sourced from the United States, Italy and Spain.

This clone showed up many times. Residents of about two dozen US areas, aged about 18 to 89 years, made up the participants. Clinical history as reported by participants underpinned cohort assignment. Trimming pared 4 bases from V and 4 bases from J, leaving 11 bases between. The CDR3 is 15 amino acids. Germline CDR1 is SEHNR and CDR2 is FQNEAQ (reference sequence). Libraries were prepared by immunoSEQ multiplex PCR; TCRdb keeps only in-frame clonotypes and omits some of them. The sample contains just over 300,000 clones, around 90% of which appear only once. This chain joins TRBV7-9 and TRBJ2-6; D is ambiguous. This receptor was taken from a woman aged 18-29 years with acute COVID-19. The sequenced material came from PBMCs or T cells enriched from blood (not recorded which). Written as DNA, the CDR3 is TGTGCCAGCAGCTCGCGACTTGAAGGGGCCAACGTCCTGACTTTC. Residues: CASSSRLEGANVLTF.